The entry below gives a single T cell receptor beta chain sequence along with its context. These data are taken from a study of blood T cell repertoires in COVID-19. Some clones are missing from TCRdb's copy, which holds only in-frame ones; the method was immunoSEQ multiplex PCR. The sample consists of fewer than 200,000 clones, roughly 84% of them appearing once. V dropped 7 bases and J dropped 2 bases, with 15 bases sitting between them. The CDR3 has 14 residues. Germline lookup yields CDR1 LNHDA and CDR2 SQIVND (reference sequence). Researchers sorted participants into cohorts using their self-reported clinical history.

Sequenced: PBMCs or T cells enriched from blood (not recorded which). The chain joins TRBV19 to TRBJ2-7; weak D call: TRBD1 (5 bases). The TCR originated in a woman in her twenties or thirties who had been exposed to COVID-19. CDR3 DNA: TGTGCCAGTACCGACCCCTCAGGGACCTACGAGCAGTACTTC. As protein: CASTDPSGTYEQYF.